The following is a TCR beta chain sequence with its context. This receptor's antigen is unknown. Qualities for individual bases were not recorded, and no much larger clone is one base off. CDR1 is given as SGDLS and CDR2 as YYNGEE, both from the germline V gene. The CDR3 starts with the cysteine, ends with the phenylalanine, and has 18 residues. Only the CDR3 DNA is retained, 54 bases long and in frame from the first base. The junction shows trimming of 3 bases on V and 3 bases on J, and the gene matches do not reach 13 bases of it. Peripheral blood CD8+ and CD4+ T cells from healthy donors, Susac syndrome patients and multiple sclerosis patients were profiled using high-throughput TCR beta sequencing. The Susac syndrome patients fulfilled recently defined diagnostic criteria for either definite or probable disease. Bulk CD8+ and CD4+ T cells were purified magnetically by negative isolation, whereas CD8+ TEMRA cells were enriched by FACS. Blood was drawn into EDTA tubes, processed within 24 hours, and PBMCs were isolated by density gradient centrifugation. PBMCs intended for TCR sequencing were frozen in liquid nitrogen and were later thawed in a 37 degrees C water bath. The sorted or isolated CD4+, CD8+ and CD8+ TEMRA cells had a purity of 90% or higher.

RNA was extracted using the RNeasy kit, and about 0.45 to 1 ug of the RNA was reverse transcribed with random hexamers. TCR beta CDR3 regions were amplified with the immunoSEQ multiplex PCR assay covering 54 Vbeta and 13 Jbeta segments. To correct PCR amplification bias, a synthetic template baseline was used for both primer optimization and computational correction. Per the original workflow: Reads were annotated to V, D and J genes per IMGT and analyzed with immunoSEQ Analyzer, keeping only productive sequences. Clonality was computed as one minus Shannon entropy normalized by log2 of the number of productive unique sequences. For each patient and control, public and private clones were evaluated among the 100 most prevalent clones. Clones were defined as Susac-specific if absent from the healthy and MS cohorts, from approximately 1,100 published viral clones and from other ImmuneACCESS disease sequences. TCRdb passed the public sequencing reads through fastp at Q25 and MiXCR, retaining productive beta sequences. A single entry per CDR3 protein holds the most common genes and DNA from its merged rows. It is TCRdb's table, rather than the study itself, that gives the V and J calls and clone size. This sample is represented by fewer than 80,000 distinct CDR3 sequences; roughly 94% of them were singletons. More than 0.4% of the sample is taken by the ten largest.

This specimen comes from a study of CD8 T cells in Susac syndrome (dated by TCRdb to the late 2010s). In terms of the full investigation: Among the sequenced Susac syndrome patients, five or six had clinically active disease and 8 or 9 were in clinical remission. The study compared CD8+ T cell repertoire clonality among 11 to 12 healthy donors, some 14 Susac syndrome patients and approximately 16 multiple sclerosis patients. Whether CD8+ T cell activation and differentiation in Susac syndrome was antigen driven was tested using repertoire sequencing. Susac syndrome patients were therapy-naive, on corticosteroids (some also receiving IVIg), or on IVIg alone at blood withdrawal. What the authors observed across the whole study: Clonal expansion was seen in Susac syndrome CD8+ repertoires, peaking in CD8+ TEMRA cells and being greater in clinically active patients than in remitting ones. Looking at Susac-specific public clones, the researchers identified about 15 in the total CD8+ repertoire and a few in the CD8+ TEMRA repertoire. The study acknowledged that relatively few individuals were included in the TCR sequencing and HLA analysis.

The receptor chain draws on TRBV9 and TRBJ2-3; 10 bases in between match TRBD2. This clonotype was obtained from a human donor with Susac syndrome. Source material: CD8+ T cells from PBMCs. The CDR3 corresponds to CASSAPRSGGAGTDTQYF. The sequenced DNA is TGTGCCAGCAGCGCGCCCAGGAGCGGGGGGGCCGGAACAGATACGCAGTATTTT.